The 4 T cell receptor beta chains listed next were all sequenced from one sample in a study of beta chain features in type 1 diabetes. Study observations and caveats: Moderately but significantly shorter TCRB CDR3s were found in Type 1 diabetes patients in all four CD4+ subsets.

Isolated RNA was reverse transcribed in full, so expressed TCRB transcripts were sequenced. The data were produced by immunoSEQ multiplex PCR, yet TCRdb's version contains in-frame clones alone and is incomplete. The data contain some 640,000 clones, around 15% of them singletons. These receptors' antigens are unknown. The sample consisted of naive CD4+ T cells from blood. Receptors originate from a young man with type 1 diabetes.

V and J are TRBV2 and TRBJ1-2, with D perhaps matching TRBD1 (6 bases). Germline loops: CDR1 SNHLY, CDR2 FYNNEI. V dropped 4 bases and J dropped 3 bases, with 15 bases sitting between them. CDR3 length equals 15 residues. This chain's CDR3 is CASSVSRGGYYGYTF. The CDR3 DNA sequence: TGTGCCAGCAGTGTGTCCAGGGGCGGATACTATGGCTACACCTTC.

On this clone itself: One junction end does not reproduce the germline sequence, and a read error may be involved. The chain combines TRBV7-7 with TRBJ2-2, with a possible D match to TRBD2 (6 bases). This CDR3 region has 14 residues. Germline V gene lookup returns CDR1 SSHAT and CDR2 FNYEAQ (reference sequence). The CDR3 sequence: CASSWGGNTGELFF. CDR3 sequence (DNA): TGTGCTAGCAGCTGGGGAGGGAACACCGGGGAGCTGTTTTTT.

This clone was counted only a few times. This specimen includes other DNA sequences encoding the same CDR3. The chain has TRBV30 and TRBJ2-2; 7 positions agree with TRBD2. The germline gives CDR1 GTSNPN, CDR2 SVGIG (reference sequence). With 0 bases clipped from V and 1 base from J, the junction kept 2 bases outside the gene matches. This CDR3 comprises 15 residues. The CDR3: CAWSVLAENTGELFF. CDR3 coding DNA: TGTGCCTGGAGTGTCCTAGCGGAGAACACCGGGGAGCTGTTTTTT.

A few counts support this clone. The chain links TRBV7-9 to TRBJ2-3, with D possibly being TRBD1 (6 bases). Germline values: CDR1 SEHNR, CDR2 FQNEAQ (reference sequence). This CDR3 comprises 13 residues. Trimming took 5 bases from V and 7 from J, leaving 13 bases between them. The CDR3 bases are TGTGCCAGCAGCCACAAACAGGGTCATACGCAGTATTTT. Its protein is CASSHKQGHTQYF. The whole variable domain, remainder taken from reference TRBV7-9 and TRBJ2-3, is DTGVSQNPRHKITKRGQNVTFRCDPISEHNRLYWYRQTLGQGPEFLTYFQNEAQLEKSRLLSDRFSAERPKGSFSTLEIQRTEQGDSAMYLCASSHKQGHTQYFGPGTRLTVL.